This entry lists 27 T cell receptor beta chains sequenced from one sample in a study of blood T cell repertoires in COVID-19. The protocol was immunoSEQ multiplex PCR, while the TCRdb copy is restricted to in-frame clones and leaves out a portion. Of roughly 170,000 clones in the sample, around 73% were seen once. The source material was PBMCs or T cells enriched from blood (not recorded which). Receptors were obtained from a woman in her forties or fifties who had recovered from COVID-19.

The rearrangement links TRBV5-6 to TRBJ2-1, with 7 positions matching TRBD2. The CDR3 extends over 14 amino acids. Germline-derived CDR1 and CDR2 are SGHDT and YYEEEE. The ends lost 6 bases at V and 7 bases at J; junction bases unmatched: 10. The CDR3 DNA reads as TGTGCCAGCACCCAAGGCGGGAGTGGGAATGAGCAGTTCTTC. It yields the protein CASTQGGSGNEQFF.

The rearrangement links TRBV6-5 to TRBJ2-2; D is possibly TRBD2 (5 bases). The V gene lost 5 bases and the J gene lost 6 bases, with 10 bases spanning the gap. The CDR3 has 13 amino acids. CDR1 and CDR2 (germline): MNHEY, SVGAGI. Written as DNA, the CDR3 is TGTGCCAGCAGTAAACCGGGGTCCGGGGAGCTGTTTTTT. Translation: CASSKPGSGELFF.

Only a few counts were recorded for this clone. The chain couples TRBV6-5 to TRBJ2-3; 9 nucleotides agree with TRBD1. With 5 bases clipped from V and 8 bases from J, the junction kept 8 bases outside the gene matches. This CDR3 has 14 residues. The germline gives CDR1 MNHEY, CDR2 SVGAGI. CDR3 DNA: TGTGCCAGCAGTAAGAGGACAGGGGATGGTACGCAGTATTTT. Its protein is CASSKRTGDGTQYF.

This clone has more than one count but fewer than ten. The chain recombines TRBV2 with TRBJ2-1; a possible D gene is TRBD2 (6 bases). Deletions cut 6 bases from V and 2 bases from J, with 14 bases between. The CDR3 is 15 residues long. Per germline, CDR1 SNHLY and CDR2 FYNNEI. The CDR3 bases are TGTGCCAGCAGGGAGGGCTCGGTGCCCTACAATGAGCAGTTCTTC. Protein: CASREGSVPYNEQFF.

This clone was seen only a few times. The chain carries TRBV7-3 and TRBJ2-1; TRBD2 matches 8 bases. CDR1 SGHTA and CDR2 FQGTGA come from the germline V gene. Trimming cost V 3 bases and J 4 bases; bases outside gene matches: 11. The CDR3 covers 17 residues. CDR3 in amino acids: CASSLAPLADDYNEQFF. DNA for the CDR3: TGTGCCAGCAGCTTGGCCCCACTAGCGGATGATTACAATGAGCAGTTCTTC.

The chain joins TRBV5-1 to TRBJ2-7; 9 positions match TRBD2. Germline CDR1 reads SGHRS; CDR2 reads YFSETQ. The CDR3 spans 14 residues. Trimming took 2 bases from V and 4 from J; bases not matched to a gene: 4. CDR3 sequence reads: CASSFSGSLYEQYF. The CDR3 region has the DNA TGCGCCAGCAGCTTTAGCGGGAGTTTGTACGAGCAGTACTTC.

Comments on this clone: Compared with germline, one end of the junction differs, possibly owing to a read error. The CDR3 loop reads CASSLPTGNLDYVQYF. DNA of the CDR3: TGCGCCAGCAGCTTGCCAACAGGGAACCTAGATTACGTGCAGTACTTC. The rearrangement uses TRBV5-1 and TRBJ2-7; D is perhaps TRBD1 (6 bases). CDR3 size: 16 residues. Germline V gene lookup returns CDR1 SGHRS and CDR2 YFSETQ.

In this sample, this clone turned up once. The rearrangement joins TRBV9 to TRBJ2-1, with D possibly being TRBD1 (7 bases). V lost 4 bases, J lost 8 bases, and 22 bases lay in between. CDR3 length: 16 residues. Germline CDR1 is SGDLS and CDR2 is YYNGEE. As DNA, the CDR3 is TGTGCCAGCAGCCCCTTGACAGGGACGGGAGTAGATGAGCAGTTCTTC. Translating gives CASSPLTGTGVDEQFF.

This rearrangement joins TRBV12-3 or TRBV12-4 to TRBJ1-3; D call uncertain. The germline V and J ends were trimmed by 6 bases and 4 bases, with 7 bases remaining between them. The CDR3 spans 12 residues. The CDR3 here is CASSLGGNTIYF. In DNA form, the CDR3 reads TGTGCCAGCAGCCTAGGCGGAAACACCATATATTTT.

The rearrangement links TRBV5-4 to TRBJ2-7; 8 bases are shared with TRBD1. Per germline, CDR1 SGHNT and CDR2 YYREEE (reference sequence). J gave up 7 bases and V 4 bases, and 7 bases lay outside the gene matches. This CDR3 spans 13 amino acids. The CDR3: CASSPGQVGEQYF. In DNA form, the CDR3 reads TGTGCCAGCAGCCCGGGACAGGTGGGGGAGCAGTACTTC.

This clone has more than one count but fewer than ten. The chain joins TRBV12-5 to TRBJ2-7; D is undetermined. V shed 0 bases and J shed 5 bases, with 8 bases lying between them. The CDR3 spans 13 residues. Germline V gene sequence: CDR1 LGHNT, CDR2 FRNRAP. The CDR3 bases are TGTGCTAGTGGTTTGGTACCTAGGCACGAGCAGTACTTC. As protein: CASGLVPRHEQYF.

CDR3 protein: CASSQGGTSSSYEQYF. CDR3 nucleotides: TGTGCCAGCAGCCAGGGCGGGACTTCCAGCTCCTACGAGCAGTACTTC. The chain links TRBV4-2 to TRBJ2-7, with D perhaps matching TRBD2 (6 bases). Germline V gene sequence: CDR1 LGHNA, CDR2 YNFKEQ. The CDR3 runs to 16 residues. Between the trimmed V and J ends, which lost 3 bases and 0 bases, there was a span of 15 bases.

The chain is built from TRBV30 and TRBJ2-7, with 10 bases that match TRBD1. Trimming took 1 base from V and 3 from J; bases not matched to a gene: 12. From germline, CDR1 is GTSNPN and CDR2 SVGIG (reference sequence). This CDR3 is built from 17 residues. CDR3 residues: CAWSGGRRDRGLYEQYF. CDR3 DNA sequence: TGTGCCTGGAGTGGGGGACGGAGGGACAGGGGTCTCTACGAGCAGTACTTC.

The chain employs TRBV11-2 and TRBJ1-5, with 10 positions matching TRBD1. This CDR3 comprises 16 residues. The V and J ends lost 5 bases and 0 bases, in that order; junction bases with no gene match: 4. Looked up from germline, CDR1 is SGHAT and CDR2 is FQNNGV. Here the CDR3 DNA reads TGTGCCAGCAGCCGGGACAGGGGTTATAGCAATCAGCCCCAGCATTTT. Its translation is CASSRDRGYSNQPQHF.

The rearrangement uses TRBV28 and TRBJ1-5; maybe TRBD1 (5 bases). This CDR3 comprises 14 residues. Trimming shortened V by 10 bases and J by 0 bases, and 13 bases separated the two germline ends. Germline V gene lookup returns CDR1 MDHEN and CDR2 SYDVKM. The CDR3 DNA sequence: TGTGCCATCGCGGGGGGGAGTAGCAATCAGCCCCAGCATTTT. Amino acid sequence: CAIAGGSSNQPQHF. The whole variable domain, remainder taken from reference TRBV28 and TRBJ1-5, is DVKVTQSSRYLVKRTGEKVFLECVQDMDHENMFWYRQDPGLGLRLIYFSYDVKMKEKGDIPEGYSVSREKKERFSLILESASTNQTSMYLCAIAGGSSNQPQHFGDGTRLSIL.

This clone is a singleton in its sample. The CDR3 region has the DNA TGCGCCAGCAGCTATAACAGGGGCACTGAAGCTTTCTTT. Protein: CASSYNRGTEAFF. The chain carries TRBV5-1 and TRBJ1-1; 7 positions agree with TRBD1. With 3 bases clipped from V and 4 bases from J, the junction kept 3 bases outside the gene matches. The CDR3 sequence is 13 residues long. Germline V gene lookup returns CDR1 SGHRS and CDR2 YFSETQ.

This clone was seen once. The genes are TRBV4-3 and TRBJ1-2; 8 nucleotides align to TRBD1. The CDR3 is made up of 16 amino acids. Per the germline V gene, CDR1 is LGHNA and CDR2 is YSLEER. V gave up 1 base and J gave up 6 bases; unmatched junction bases: 10. DNA of the CDR3: TGCGCCAGCAGCCAAGTTCCGGACAGGGTGTTGGATGGCTACACCTTC. It specifies CASSQVPDRVLDGYTF.

The table lists this clone with a few counts. This sequence joins TRBV6-2 or TRBV6-3 and TRBJ1-5; D is unclear. With 4 bases removed from V and 9 bases from J, the gap between germline ends came to 10 bases. There are 12 residues in the CDR3. Looked up from germline, CDR1 is MNHEY and CDR2 is SVGEGT. The CDR3 here is CASSSQRLPQHF. Written as DNA, the CDR3 is TGTGCCAGCAGTTCCCAGAGGCTGCCCCAGCATTTT.

The chain uses TRBV11-2 and TRBJ2-1; D call uncertain. The CDR3 spans 13 residues. Trimming took off 0 bases at V and 10 bases at J, with 10 bases between the two ends. The V gene's germline CDR1 is SGHAT and CDR2 FQNNGV. The CDR3 nucleotides read TGTGCCAGCAGCTTAGAAGCCCTTGAGGAGCAGTTCTTC. Translating it yields CASSLEALEEQFF.

This rearrangement joins TRBV7-9 to TRBJ2-7; D remains unclear. The ends were cut back, 5 bases at V and 1 base at J, with 12 bases in the middle. The germline gives CDR1 SEHNR, CDR2 FQNEAQ (reference sequence). The CDR3 totals 14 residues. The CDR3 DNA follows: TGTGCCAGCAGCCCGGAACGAGGATCCTACGAGCAGTACTTC. It specifies CASSPERGSYEQYF.

The rearrangement links TRBV9 to TRBJ1-6; 7 nucleotides line up with TRBD1. The V segment lost 2 bases and the J segment 7 bases; nucleotides outside the gene matches: 3. Germline V lookup: CDR1 SGDLS, CDR2 YYNGEE. The CDR3 consists of 14 residues. CDR3 sequence (DNA): TGTGCCAGCAGCGTTGGGGGACAGAATTCACCCCTCCACTTT. Residues: CASSVGGQNSPLHF.

The V and J genes are TRBV6-5 and TRBJ2-1; D perhaps matches TRBD2 (6 bases). V was pared by 7 bases and J by 2 bases, with 15 bases between. This CDR3 region has 15 residues. CDR1 is MNHEY and CDR2 is SVGAGI in the germline V gene. Here the CDR3 DNA reads TGTGCCAGCAACACTCACGGGAGTGCCTACAATGAGCAGTTCTTC. It translates to CASNTHGSAYNEQFF.

V gene TRBV7-2 combines with J gene TRBJ2-7; TRBD2 aligns across 9 bases. The CDR3 totals 15 residues. The ends lost 2 bases at V and 4 bases at J; junction bases unmatched: 6. Germline-derived CDR1 and CDR2 are SGHTA and FQGNSA. The CDR3 protein is CASSLKRGVNYEQYF. CDR3 nucleotide sequence: TGTGCCAGCAGCTTAAAGCGGGGGGTCAATTACGAGCAGTACTTC.

V is TRBV4-1 and J is TRBJ2-3; D unresolved. The CDR3 extends over 13 amino acids. CDR1 MGHRA and CDR2 YSYEKL come from the germline V gene. Trimming removed 3 bases from V and 6 bases from J, with 10 bases in between. CDR3 residues: CASSHSELDTQYF. The CDR3 bases are TGCGCCAGCAGCCATTCTGAGTTGGATACGCAGTATTTT.

V usage is TRBV19 and J usage is TRBJ2-2; D is uncertain. Deletions cut 9 bases from V and 6 bases from J, with 11 bases between. Germline V gene sequence: CDR1 LNHDA, CDR2 SQIVND (reference sequence). The CDR3 loop spans 12 amino acids. CDR3 region: CASTYTPGELFF. CDR3 sequence (DNA): TGTGCCAGCACCTATACCCCCGGGGAGCTGTTTTTT. The entire variable domain, with the rest obtained from reference TRBV19 and TRBJ2-2, is as follows: DGGITQSPKYLFRKEGQNVTLSCEQNLNHDAMYWYRQDPGQGLRLIYYSQIVNDFQKGDIAEGYSVSREKKESFPLTVTSAQKNPTAFYLCASTYTPGELFFGEGSRLTVL.

The V gene is TRBV7-3, the J gene TRBJ2-1, with TRBD2 matching over 8 bases. V shed 5 bases, J shed 4 bases, and the junction held 7 bases outside the gene matches. The CDR3 consists of 15 residues. Germline V gene lookup returns CDR1 SGHTA and CDR2 FQGTGA. The CDR3 DNA reads as TGTGCCAGCAGCCCCCTAGCGGGCCTTTACAATGAGCAGTTCTTC. It codes for CASSPLAGLYNEQFF.

DNA of the CDR3: TGTGCCAGCAGTCCGGGAGGGGTCTACAATGAGCAGTTCTTC. This codes for CASSPGGVYNEQFF. The chain recombines TRBV28 with TRBJ2-1; TRBD2 matches 8 bases. The CDR3 sequence is 14 residues long. The J segment lost 3 bases and the V segment lost 5 bases, leaving 3 bases of the junction unmatched. Germline V gene sequence: CDR1 MDHEN, CDR2 SYDVKM.